Listed here are 21 T cell receptor beta chains from one sample, sequenced in a study of shared clonotypes between healthy human individuals. The assay was immunoSEQ multiplex PCR, and TCRdb's table has in-frame clones only and misses some. In the table there are over 2,000,000 clones, over 85% of which are singletons. The naive CD8 fraction comprised CD45RO-negative cells positively selected for CCR7 and excluded terminally differentiated effector memory CD45RA+ cells. Sequencing was carried out using naive CD8+ T cells from PBMCs. The origin of the receptors is a man aged 18 to 30 in good health. Some clones in this sample may be carry-over from other donors' samples.

This chain links TRBV21-1 with TRBJ1-1; TRBD1 reflects the table's D call only, with no check against the DNA. TRBV21-1 is a pseudogene segment. The CDR3 runs 14 residues. CDR3 in amino acids: CASSWGRVNTEAFF. The CDR3 DNA reads TGTGCCAGCAGCTGGGGCAGGGTGAACACTGAAGCTTTCTTT.

The chain carries TRBV28 and TRBJ2-7; D tentatively reads TRBD1 or TRBD2 (6 bases each). The CDR3 loop spans 12 amino acids. V lost 10 bases to trimming and J lost 2 bases, with 12 bases between them. Germline values: CDR1 MDHEN, CDR2 SYDVKM. The CDR3 DNA reads TGTGCCACCGCGGGGACACCCTACGAGCAGTACTTC. Translating gives CATAGTPYEQYF.

On this clone: The sample contains more than one DNA sequence encoding this CDR3. The chain employs TRBV25-1 and TRBJ2-1; D remains unclear. Per germline, CDR1 MGHDK and CDR2 SYGVNS. There are 13 residues in the CDR3. V dropped 4 bases and J dropped 4 bases, with 8 bases sitting between them. CDR3 residues: CASSGLGYNEQFF. In DNA form, the CDR3 reads TGTGCCAGCAGTGGATTAGGTTACAATGAGCAGTTCTTC.

The V and J genes are TRBV6-5 and TRBJ2-5, with D unresolved. The germline gives CDR1 MNHEY, CDR2 SVGAGI. CDR3 length: 16 amino acids. Trimming cost V 2 bases and J 2 bases, with 15 bases left between them. The CDR3, as DNA: TGTGCCAGCAGTTACCCTAGGACCGAGACGCAAGAGACCCAGTACTTC. This encodes CASSYPRTETQETQYF.

The chain combines TRBV2 with TRBJ2-1, with 10 bases identical to TRBD2. Germline V gives CDR1 SNHLY, CDR2 FYNNEI. V was clipped by 7 bases and J by 5 bases; unmatched bases: 8. The CDR3 is 15 amino acids. CDR3 coding DNA: TGTGCCAGCAACCTACTAGCGGGATGGGACAATGAGCAGTTCTTC. Amino acid sequence: CASNLLAGWDNEQFF.

The chain is built from TRBV30 and TRBJ2-3; D perhaps matches TRBD2 (6 bases). This CDR3 region has 14 residues. V lost 4 bases to trimming and J lost 6 bases, with 17 bases between them. Germline-derived CDR1 and CDR2 are GTSNPN and SVGIG (reference sequence). CDR3 region: CAWTAPGAWDTQYF. In nucleotides, the CDR3 is TGTGCCTGGACCGCTCCGGGAGCTTGGGATACGCAGTATTTT.

Details on this clone: Additional DNA sequences in this sample encode the identical CDR3. This rearrangement joins TRBV7-9 to TRBJ1-2; D perhaps matches TRBD1 (6 bases). Germline V CDR1 and CDR2: SEHNR, FQNEAQ (reference sequence). The CDR3 extends over 14 amino acids. V was trimmed by 5 bases and J by 2 bases, leaving 12 bases between them. CDR3 in DNA: TGTGCCAGCAGCCCGGGGGGGGCGAACTATGGCTACACCTTC. Residues: CASSPGGANYGYTF.

The chain employs TRBV27 and TRBJ2-1; D is possibly TRBD1 or TRBD2 (5 bases each). CDR1 is MNHEY, CDR2 SMNVEV, per germline (reference sequence). V was trimmed by 8 bases and J by 7 bases, leaving 21 bases between them. This CDR3 has 15 residues. CDR3 bases: TGTGCCAGCTCACACGGGCAGGGACGTTGGAATGAGCAGTTCTTC. The encoded protein is CASSHGQGRWNEQFF.

The chain joins TRBV6-4 to TRBJ2-7; TRBD1 aligns across 7 bases. The CDR3 covers 15 residues. Germline V gene lookup returns CDR1 MRHNA and CDR2 SNTAGT. The V and J ends lost 6 bases and 2 bases, in that order; junction bases with no gene match: 10. Here the CDR3 DNA reads TGTGCCAGCAGCACCCCGGACAGGTGCCCCTACGAGCAGTACTTC. It yields the protein CASSTPDRCPYEQYF.

The chain has TRBV10-2 and TRBJ2-7, with D unresolved. The germline gives CDR1 WSHSY, CDR2 SAAADI. There are 10 residues in the CDR3. V was pared by 6 bases and J by 3 bases, with 3 bases between. The CDR3 protein is CASSHYEQYF. In DNA form, the CDR3 reads TGCGCCAGCAGCCACTACGAGCAGTACTTC.

This clone was seen just once. The chain employs TRBV29-1 and TRBJ1-2; no clear D gene. Germline assignment: CDR1 SQVTM and CDR2 ANQGSEA. The CDR3 consists of 15 residues. V lost 0 bases and J 1 base, leaving 12 bases between the germline ends. This CDR3 reads CSVEDWASGNYGYTF. CDR3 DNA sequence: TGCAGCGTTGAAGATTGGGCCAGTGGTAACTATGGCTACACCTTC.

The gene calls are TRBV4-3 and TRBJ1-2; 8 nucleotides match TRBD1. Germline trimming cut 7 bases from V and 3 bases from J; bases unmatched to any gene: 13. The V gene's germline CDR1 is LGHNA and CDR2 YSLEER. The CDR3 contains 16 residues. This CDR3 reads CASKPRLQGAYYGYTF. The CDR3 bases are TGCGCCAGCAAGCCAAGACTCCAGGGGGCGTACTATGGCTACACCTTC.

This clone showed up just once. The sample carries other DNA sequences with the same CDR3. This chain joins TRBV27 and TRBJ2-1; D call uncertain. Between the trimmed V and J ends, which lost 3 bases and 6 bases, there was a span of 6 bases. The V gene's germline CDR1 is MNHEY and CDR2 SMNVEV (reference sequence). The CDR3 has 12 residues. CDR3 in amino acids: CASSLGGNEQFF. In nucleotides, the CDR3 is TGTGCCAGCAGTTTGGGTGGCAATGAGCAGTTCTTC.

V gene TRBV19 combines with J gene TRBJ1-1; D not resolved. V was shortened by 7 bases and J by 2 bases, with 14 bases between the two germline ends. Germline CDR1 is LNHDA and CDR2 is SQIVND (reference sequence). This CDR3 comprises 14 residues. CDR3 DNA sequence: TGTGCCAGTACTCCTTGGCCAACCAACACTGAAGCTTTCTTT. It codes for CASTPWPTNTEAFF. The entire variable domain, with the rest obtained from reference TRBV19 and TRBJ1-1, is as follows: DGGITQSPKYLFRKEGQNVTLSCEQNLNHDAMYWYRQDPGQGLRLIYYSQIVNDFQKGDIAEGYSVSREKKESFPLTVTSAQKNPTAFYLCASTPWPTNTEAFFGQGTRLTVV.

V gene TRBV7-9 combines with J gene TRBJ2-2, with a possible D match to TRBD1 (5 bases). Trimming removed 5 bases at V and 7 bases at J, with 11 bases between. The CDR3 contains 13 residues. Germline V gives CDR1 SEHNR, CDR2 FQNEAQ (reference sequence). CDR3: CASSRMGLGELFF. CDR3 DNA sequence: TGTGCCAGCAGCCGGATGGGGCTCGGGGAGCTGTTTTTT.

The V gene is TRBV5-1, the J gene TRBJ1-1; 9 nucleotides agree with TRBD1. Germline CDR1 SGHRS, CDR2 YFSETQ. The CDR3 sequence is 16 residues long. Trimming removed 4 bases from V and 1 base from J; junction bases left unmatched: 8. The CDR3 nucleotides are TGCGCCAGCAGCCTCAACAGGGGGCGAGGGAACACTGAAGCTTTCTTT. Its translation: CASSLNRGRGNTEAFF.

This chain uses TRBV5-1 with TRBJ2-1; D gene unclear. The germline CDR1 and CDR2 sequences are SGHRS and YFSETQ. The CDR3 extends over 16 amino acids. Trimming removed 2 bases from V and 0 bases from J, with 12 bases in between. The CDR3 loop reads CASSFLDGDSYNEQFF. The CDR3 bases are TGCGCCAGCAGCTTTCTGGACGGAGACTCCTACAATGAGCAGTTCTTC.

This clone was recorded only once. Additional DNA sequences in this sample encode the identical CDR3. This chain joins TRBV27 and TRBJ2-5; D is ambiguous. Trimming shortened V by 0 bases and J by 1 base, and 9 bases separated the two germline ends. Germline assignment: CDR1 MNHEY and CDR2 SMNVEV (reference sequence). The CDR3 has 15 amino acids. The CDR3 region has the DNA TGTGCCAGCAGTTTATCCTCCGAGACCCAAGAGACCCAGTACTTC. Its protein product is CASSLSSETQETQYF.

This clone is a singleton in its sample. V is TRBV2 and J is TRBJ2-7; D call uncertain. The V and J ends lost 1 base and 0 bases respectively, with 10 bases between them. CDR1 is SNHLY and CDR2 is FYNNEI in the germline V gene. The CDR3 is made up of 15 amino acids. DNA for the CDR3: TGTGCCAGCAGTGAAGATGATGTAAGCTCCTACGAGCAGTACTTC. Translation: CASSEDDVSSYEQYF. Combining the CDR3 with reference TRBV2 and TRBJ2-7 gives the whole variable domain EPEVTQTPSHQVTQMGQEVILRCVPISNHLYFYWYRQILGQKVEFLVSFYNNEISEKSEIFDDQFSVERPDGSNFTLKIRSTKLEDSAMYFCASSEDDVSSYEQYFGPGTRLTVT.

This chain links TRBV7-9 with TRBJ2-2; D remains unclear. Germline assignment: CDR1 SEHNR and CDR2 FQNEAQ (reference sequence). The CDR3 is 10 amino acids. The ends were cut back, 3 bases at V and 7 bases at J, with 0 bases in the middle. The CDR3 coding sequence is TGTGCCAGCAGCTTCGGGGAGCTGTTTTTT. Translation: CASSFGELFF.

The gene calls are TRBV28 and TRBJ2-1; TRBD2 matches 11 bases. The V gene's germline CDR1 is MDHEN and CDR2 SYDVKM. J gave up 3 bases and V 6 bases, and 4 bases lay outside the gene matches. The CDR3 length is 15 residues. CDR3 residues: CASSRGLAVYNEQFF. In nucleotides, the CDR3 is TGTGCCAGCAGCAGGGGACTAGCGGTCTACAATGAGCAGTTCTTC.